This T cell receptor beta chain was sequenced in a study of cytomegalovirus exposure and HLA in healthy donors. Germline CDR1 MNHEY, CDR2 SMNVEV (reference sequence). The CDR3 runs to 16 residues. V was trimmed by 0 bases and J by 13 bases, leaving 19 bases between them. It was with 60 Vbeta and 13 Jbeta primers that the PCR ran. TCRdb's table, derived via immunoSEQ multiplex PCR, lists solely in-frame clones and lacks some. Of roughly 130,000 clones detected, less than 85% appear once; the ten largest clones hold less than 2%. The sequence derives from a man aged 40-55 years in good health and CMV-seronegative. Material for sequencing was PBMCs. The V gene is TRBV27, the J gene TRBJ1-6; D gene ambiguous. In DNA form, the CDR3 reads TGTGCCAGCAGTTTATCTCTGTCGGGGTGGGTGACGCCCCTCCACTTT. It translates to CASSLSLSGWVTPLHF.